A single sample gave rise to the 23 T cell receptor beta chains below, sequenced in a study of T-cell memory formation after mild COVID-19. TCRdb reanalysed the 5' RACE reads using MiXCR and keeps one entry per CDR3 protein. The sample includes 250,000 to 350,000 distinct CDR3 sequences, 19% of them seen just once. The sample taken for sequencing was PBMCs or a T cell subset sorted from them (not recorded which). The receptors were sampled from a man younger than 35 who had mild COVID-19 (a few samples of this study predate the infection). Cell type and time point are not known.

V and J are TRBV6-6 and TRBJ1-2; 7 bases are shared with TRBD1. Trimming took 2 bases from V and 0 from J; bases not matched to a gene: 3. CDR1 is MNHNY and CDR2 is SVGAGI in the germline V gene (reference sequence). The CDR3 length is 15 residues. In DNA, the CDR3 is TGTGCCAGCAGTTACCGGGACAGTCCTAACTATGGCTACACCTTC. Protein: CASSYRDSPNYGYTF.

The chain carries TRBV13 and TRBJ2-1; 11 nucleotides line up with TRBD2. Trimming removed 5 bases from V and 7 bases from J; junction bases left unmatched: 10. The CDR3 covers 16 residues. Germline V lookup: CDR1 PRHDT, CDR2 FYEKMQ (reference sequence). CDR3 loop: CASSRSTSGGRNEQFF. The CDR3 DNA is TGTGCCAGCAGCCGGAGTACTAGCGGGGGAAGGAATGAGCAGTTCTTC.

The chain is built from TRBV7-8 and TRBJ1-3; D remains unclear. V was trimmed by 1 base and J by 0 bases, leaving 10 bases between them. This CDR3 has 16 residues. Germline loops: CDR1 SGHVS, CDR2 FQNEAQ. The CDR3 DNA sequence: TGTGCCAGCAGCTTAGGGTACAGCCGCTCTGGAAACACCATATATTTT. It specifies CASSLGYSRSGNTIYF. Together with reference TRBV7-8 and TRBJ1-3, the CDR3 gives the full variable domain: GAGVSQSPRYKVAKRGQDVALRCDPISGHVSLFWYQQALGQGPEFLTYFQNEAQLDKSGLPSDRFFAERPEGSVSTLKIQRTQQEDSAVYLCASSLGYSRSGNTIYFGEGSWLTVV.

This clonotype came up a few times. The chain recombines TRBV6-5 with TRBJ2-7, with no clear D. V was trimmed by 4 bases and J by 4 bases, leaving 11 bases between them. The CDR3 sequence is 13 residues long. CDR1 and CDR2 from the germline V gene are MNHEY and SVGAGI. The CDR3 spells CASSSRRDYEQYF. In nucleotides, the CDR3 is TGTGCCAGCAGTTCCCGACGAGATTACGAGCAGTACTTC.

This clonotype was seen many times. The junction departs from the called germline gene at one end, perhaps through a read error. The chain is built from TRBV9 and TRBJ1-1, with 10 bases that match TRBD1. This CDR3 has 13 amino acids. Germline loops: CDR1 SGDLS, CDR2 YYNGEE. CDR3 region: CASSVGQGTEAFF. CDR3 nucleotides: TGCGCCAGCAGCGTGGGACAGGGGACTGAAGCTTTCTTT.

Only a few counts were recorded for this clonotype. The chain combines TRBV20-1 with TRBJ1-2; 7 positions match TRBD1. Per the germline V gene, CDR1 is DFQATT and CDR2 is SNEGSKA (reference sequence). V dropped 3 bases and J dropped 4; count of bases not matched to a gene: 8. This CDR3 is 14 amino acids long. Here the CDR3 reads CSASVRSGGYGYTF. CDR3 nucleotides: TGCAGTGCTAGTGTCCGCTCAGGGGGCTATGGCTACACCTTC.

This clonotype has a count of ten or more. The chain uses TRBV5-1 and TRBJ2-7; the match to TRBD1 covers 10 bases. V was pared by 0 bases and J by 6 bases, with 0 bases of the junction left unmatched. The CDR3 has 13 residues. From germline, CDR1 is SGHRS and CDR2 YFSETQ. The CDR3 coding sequence is TGCGCCAGCAGCTTGGGGGACAGGGGCGAGCAGTACTTC. Its protein product is CASSLGDRGEQYF.

V and J are TRBV20-1 and TRBJ1-2; 8 nucleotides line up with TRBD1. Germline values: CDR1 DFQATT, CDR2 SNEGSKA (reference sequence). V trimming: 1 base; J trimming: 6 bases; junction bases outside the gene matches: 7. This CDR3 has 14 amino acids. The CDR3 DNA reads TGCAGTGCTAGAGCCGAGGACAGGGACGATGGCTACACCTTC. Translating it yields CSARAEDRDDGYTF.

This chain connects TRBV12-3 or TRBV12-4 to TRBJ2-3; maybe TRBD2 (6 bases). The CDR3 contains 16 residues. V dropped 4 bases and J dropped 2 bases, with 16 bases sitting between them. CDR3: CASSSAMEGYTDTQYF. The CDR3 DNA is TGTGCCAGCAGTTCCGCTATGGAGGGATACACAGATACGCAGTATTTT.

The gene calls are TRBV6-1 and TRBJ2-7; 9 nucleotides align to TRBD1. Germline lookup yields CDR1 MNHNS and CDR2 SASEGT. The V segment lost 7 bases and the J segment 3 bases; nucleotides outside the gene matches: 7. CDR3 length: 14 amino acids. Here the CDR3 reads CASNGQGSLYEQYV. CDR3 nucleotides: TGTGCCAGCAACGGACAGGGGTCCCTCTACGAGCAGTACGTC.

This clonotype was observed a few times. J is TRBJ2-2 and V is TRBV10-3; D might be TRBD1 or TRBD2, each matching 5 bases. Trimming shortened V by 8 bases and J by 7 bases, and 14 bases separated the two germline ends. CDR3 length equals 13 residues. CDR1 and CDR2 (germline): ENHRY, SYGVKD. The CDR3 DNA follows: TGTGCCATCGGGACGAACGGCGACGGGGAGCTGTTTTTT. Its translation: CAIGTNGDGELFF.

This chain links TRBV25-1 with TRBJ2-7, with a possible D match to TRBD1 (6 bases). Trimming cost V 4 bases and J 6 bases, with 13 bases left between them. This CDR3 contains 13 residues. Germline loops: CDR1 MGHDK, CDR2 SYGVNS. CDR3 residues: CASSGRQDGEQYF. The CDR3 DNA reads as TGTGCCAGCAGTGGTCGACAGGACGGCGAGCAGTACTTC.

This chain uses TRBV7-2 with TRBJ2-7; TRBD1 matches 7 bases. The CDR3 spans 14 residues. The germline gives CDR1 SGHTA, CDR2 FQGNSA. V lost 5 bases, J lost 5 bases, and 9 bases stayed unmatched. The DNA for the CDR3 is TGTGCCAGCAGCGGGATGGGACAGACTGACGAGCAGTACTTC. Its translation is CASSGMGQTDEQYF. Full variable domain (remainder filled in from reference TRBV7-2 and TRBJ2-7): GAGVSQSPSNKVTEKGKDVELRCDPISGHTALYWYRQSLGQGLEFLIYFQGNSAPDKSGLPSDRFSAERTGGSVSTLTIQRTQQEDSAVYLCASSGMGQTDEQYFGPGTRLTVT.

The gene calls are TRBV6-2 or TRBV6-3 and TRBJ1-5; no clear D. This CDR3 has 15 amino acids. Trimming left V 2 bases short and J 3 bases short, with 11 bases between. CDR1 and CDR2 (germline): MNHEY, SVGEGT. For the CDR3, the DNA is TGTGCCAGCAGTTACGTTGGGTGGGACAATCAGCCCCAGCATTTT. This encodes CASSYVGWDNQPQHF.

This clonotype was observed a few times. The chain has TRBV10-3 and TRBJ2-1; TRBD2 aligns across 7 bases. This CDR3 contains 14 residues. CDR1 and CDR2 from the germline V gene are ENHRY and SYGVKD. Losses at the gene ends were 6 bases for V and 4 bases for J; bases not matched to a gene: 6. The CDR3 DNA is TGTGCCATCAGACCGGGACTACAGTACAATGAGCAGTTCTTC. Its protein product is CAIRPGLQYNEQFF.

This clonotype was seen many times. The rearrangement links TRBV12-3 or TRBV12-4 to TRBJ1-6; no definite D call. This CDR3 contains 14 residues. V was trimmed by 1 base and J by 7 bases, leaving 8 bases between them. This CDR3 is CASSLGALNSPLHF. CDR3 sequence (DNA): TGTGCCAGCAGTTTAGGGGCCCTAAATTCACCCCTCCACTTT.

The V call is TRBV7-2, the J call TRBJ2-1, with TRBD2 matching over 16 bases. There are 19 residues in the CDR3. With 3 bases clipped from V and 0 bases from J, the junction kept 5 bases outside the gene matches. CDR1 SGHTA and CDR2 FQGNSA come from the germline V gene. CDR3 in amino acids: CASSFPGLAGGSSYNEQFF. CDR3 sequence (DNA): TGTGCCAGCAGCTTCCCGGGACTAGCGGGGGGGAGCTCCTACAATGAGCAGTTCTTC. Based on the CDR3 plus reference TRBV7-2 and TRBJ2-1, the full variable domain is GAGVSQSPSNKVTEKGKDVELRCDPISGHTALYWYRQSLGQGLEFLIYFQGNSAPDKSGLPSDRFSAERTGGSVSTLTIQRTQQEDSAVYLCASSFPGLAGGSSYNEQFFGPGTRLTVL.

This clonotype has just a few counts. The chain recombines TRBV6-2 or TRBV6-3 with TRBJ2-7, with D perhaps matching TRBD1 (6 bases). This CDR3 spans 10 amino acids. Looked up from germline, CDR1 is MNHEY and CDR2 is SVGEGT. V lost 6 bases to trimming and J lost 12 bases, with 12 bases between them. This CDR3 is CASSKTGPYV. The CDR3 region has the DNA TGTGCCAGCAGCAAAACAGGGCCGTACGTC.

The chain is built from TRBV6-5 and TRBJ2-2; D remains ambiguous. The CDR3 is 11 residues long. Trimming pared 3 bases from V and 10 bases from J, leaving 6 bases between. CDR1 is MNHEY and CDR2 is SVGAGI in the germline V gene. CDR3 in DNA: TGTGCCAGCAGTTATATGGAGGAGCTGTTTTTT. It is translated as CASSYMEELFF.

This chain joins TRBV20-1 and TRBJ1-5, with a tentative D call TRBD1 (6 bases). Looked up from germline, CDR1 is DFQATT and CDR2 is SNEGSKA (reference sequence). This CDR3 is built from 14 residues. V was shortened by 3 bases and J by 9 bases, with 18 bases between the two germline ends. The CDR3 reads CSASRDTEDSPQHF. CDR3 bases: TGCAGTGCTAGCCGGGACACCGAAGACTCGCCCCAGCATTTT.

The chain links TRBV5-6 to TRBJ1-5; D might be TRBD1 (6 bases). The V and J ends lost 2 bases and 4 bases respectively, with 16 bases between them. This CDR3 region has 16 residues. Germline V gene sequence: CDR1 SGHDT, CDR2 YYEEEE. In nucleotides, the CDR3 is TGTGCCAGCAGCTTACGCACAGGGTCCGGGAATCAGCCCCAGCATTTT. It yields the protein CASSLRTGSGNQPQHF. The variable domain in full, completed from reference TRBV5-6 and TRBJ1-5, reads DAGVTQSPTHLIKTRGQQVTLRCSPKSGHDTVSWYQQALGQGPQFIFQYYEEEERQRGNFPDRFSGHQFPNYSSELNVNALLLGDSALYLCASSLRTGSGNQPQHFGDGTRLSIL.

As concerns this clonotype: The junction and the germline gene differ at one end; a read error may be behind it. This CDR3 is CASSDSGLINQPQHF. The CDR3 DNA is TGTGCCAGCAGTGACTCCGGACTGATCAATCAGCCCCAGCATTTT. The rearrangement joins TRBV6-5 to TRBJ1-5, with unresolved D. The CDR3 length is 15 residues. CDR1 and CDR2 (germline): MNHEY, SVGAGI.

V gene TRBV29-1 combines with J gene TRBJ2-3; 9 nucleotides align to TRBD1. CDR1 and CDR2 (germline): SQVTM, ANQGSEA. This CDR3 has 17 residues. The trim removed 4 bases at V and 4 bases at J, leaving 15 bases unmatched. The CDR3 sequence: CSVGFGYRGLDADTQYF. The CDR3 DNA follows: TGCAGCGTTGGGTTCGGGTACAGGGGGCTTGACGCAGATACGCAGTATTTT.